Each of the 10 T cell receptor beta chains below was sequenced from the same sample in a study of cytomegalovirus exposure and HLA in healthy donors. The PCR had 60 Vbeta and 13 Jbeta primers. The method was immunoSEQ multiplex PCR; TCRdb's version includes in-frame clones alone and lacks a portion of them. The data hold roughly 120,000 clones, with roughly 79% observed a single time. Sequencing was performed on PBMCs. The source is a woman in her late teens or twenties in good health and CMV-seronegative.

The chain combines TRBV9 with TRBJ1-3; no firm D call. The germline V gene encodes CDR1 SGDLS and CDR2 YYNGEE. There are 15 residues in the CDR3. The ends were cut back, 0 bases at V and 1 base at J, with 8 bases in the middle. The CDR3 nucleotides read TGTGCCAGCAGCGTAGATGGGAGTTCTGGAAACACCATATATTTT. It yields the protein CASSVDGSSGNTIYF. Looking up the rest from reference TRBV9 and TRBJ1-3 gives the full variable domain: DSGVTQTPKHLITATGQRVTLRCSPRSGDLSVYWYQQSLDQGLQFLIQYYNGEERAKGNILERFSAQQFPDLHSELNLSSLELGDSALYFCASSVDGSSGNTIYFGEGSWLTVV.

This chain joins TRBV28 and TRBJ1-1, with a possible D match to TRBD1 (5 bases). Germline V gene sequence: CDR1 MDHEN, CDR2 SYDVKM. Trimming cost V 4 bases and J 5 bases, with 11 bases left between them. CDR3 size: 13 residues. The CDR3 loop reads CASSYPGGTEAFF. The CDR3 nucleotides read TGTGCCAGCAGTTACCCCGGGGGGACTGAAGCTTTCTTT.

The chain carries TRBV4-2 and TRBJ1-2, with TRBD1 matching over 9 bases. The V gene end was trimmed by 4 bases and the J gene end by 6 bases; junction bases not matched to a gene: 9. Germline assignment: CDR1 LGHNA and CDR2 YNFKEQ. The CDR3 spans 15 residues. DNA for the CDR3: TGTGCCAGCAGCCTCCAGTCGGACAGGGGAGATGGCTACACCTTC. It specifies CASSLQSDRGDGYTF.

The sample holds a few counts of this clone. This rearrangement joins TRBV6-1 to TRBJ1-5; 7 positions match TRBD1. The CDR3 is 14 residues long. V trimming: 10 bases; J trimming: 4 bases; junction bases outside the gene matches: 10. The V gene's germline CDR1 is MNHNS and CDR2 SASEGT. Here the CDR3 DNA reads TGTGCCATCACGGACAGGCTTGAGAATCAGCCCCAGCATTTT. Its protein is CAITDRLENQPQHF.

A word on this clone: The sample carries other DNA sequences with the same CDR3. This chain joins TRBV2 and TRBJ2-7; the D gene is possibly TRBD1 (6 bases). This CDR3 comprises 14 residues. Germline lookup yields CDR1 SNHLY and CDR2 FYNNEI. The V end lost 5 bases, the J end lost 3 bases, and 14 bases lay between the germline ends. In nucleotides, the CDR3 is TGTGCCAGCAGTCTACAGGGACCGTACTACGAGCAGTACTTC. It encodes CASSLQGPYYEQYF.

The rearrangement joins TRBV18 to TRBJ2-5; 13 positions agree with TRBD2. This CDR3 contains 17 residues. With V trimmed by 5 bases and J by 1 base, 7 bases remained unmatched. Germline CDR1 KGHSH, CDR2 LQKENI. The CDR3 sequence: CASSSGTSGGVQETQYF. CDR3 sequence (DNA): TGTGCCAGCTCATCAGGAACTAGCGGGGGGGTCCAAGAGACCCAGTACTTC.

The CDR3: CASSQLLDEKLFF. In DNA form, the CDR3 reads TGTGCCAGCTCACAGTTGCTGGATGAAAAACTGTTTTTT. The chain carries TRBV6-5 and TRBJ1-4; D gene unclear. The CDR3 runs to 13 residues. With 8 bases removed from V and 6 bases from J, the gap between germline ends came to 13 bases. CDR1 and CDR2 from the germline V gene are MNHEY and SVGAGI.

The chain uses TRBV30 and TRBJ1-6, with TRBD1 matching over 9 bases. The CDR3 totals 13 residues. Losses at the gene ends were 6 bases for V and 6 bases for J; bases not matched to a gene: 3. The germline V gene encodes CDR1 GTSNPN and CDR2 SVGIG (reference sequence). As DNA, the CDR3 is TGTGCCTGCGGACAGGGGAGTAATTCACCCCTCCACTTT. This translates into CACGQGSNSPLHF.

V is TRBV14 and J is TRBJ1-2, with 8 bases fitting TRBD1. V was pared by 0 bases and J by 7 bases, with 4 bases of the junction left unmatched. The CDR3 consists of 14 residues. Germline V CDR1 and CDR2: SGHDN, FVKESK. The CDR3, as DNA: TGTGCCAGCAGCCAAGACAGGGGGCTGGGTGGCTACACCTTC. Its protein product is CASSQDRGLGGYTF.

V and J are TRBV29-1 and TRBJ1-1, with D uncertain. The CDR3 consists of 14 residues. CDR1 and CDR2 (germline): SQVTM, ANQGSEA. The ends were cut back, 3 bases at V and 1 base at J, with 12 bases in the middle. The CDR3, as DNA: TGCAGCGTTGATAACAACCTTGGGAACACTGAAGCTTTCTTT. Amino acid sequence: CSVDNNLGNTEAFF.